This is a list of T cell receptor beta chains from one sample in a study of blood T cell repertoires in COVID-19. The assay was immunoSEQ multiplex PCR, and TCRdb's table has in-frame clones only and misses some. The sample yields 160,000 or so clones, around 83% seen once. Sequenced sample: peripheral blood. The receptors derive from a man in his 70s who had recovered from COVID-19. Both conserved end residues are part of each CDR3. Expanded clones are given a class, and other clones once, few, many or no size at all.

size: NA; V: TRBV19; J: TRBJ1-4; CDR3: CASSRSPTNEKLFF
size: NA; V: TRBV9; J: TRBJ2-7; CDR3: CASSVGADSYEQYF
size: once; V: TRBV18; J: TRBJ2-5; CDR3: CASSPMNSQETQYF
size: few; V: TRBV20-1; J: TRBJ2-7; CDR3: CSARRRAEQYF
size: NA; V: TRBV5-4; J: TRBJ1-1; CDR3: CASSSLPGMGTEAFF
size: NA; V: TRBV10-3; J: TRBJ1-1; CDR3: CAIKQGARGNTEAFF
size: NA; V: TRBV15; J: TRBJ1-4; CDR3: CATSWDREGEKLFF
size: NA; V: TRBV19; J: TRBJ2-3; CDR3: CASNLFPMDRVTDTQYF
size: NA; V: TRBV28; J: TRBJ1-6; CDR3: CASSLSVIGQGSPPLHF
size: NA; V: TRBV15; J: TRBJ1-5; CDR3: CATSGKNRNSNQPQHF
size: NA; V: TRBV5-6; J: TRBJ2-1; CDR3: CASSQDGLAGGGGQFF
size: NA; V: TRBV15; J: TRBJ1-1; CDR3: CATSPRAGNTEAFF
size: once; V: TRBV2; J: TRBJ2-1; CDR3: CASTEREGYNEQFF
size: NA; V: TRBV11-2; J: TRBJ1-1; CDR3: CASSFGGNTEAFF
size: NA; V: TRBV18; J: TRBJ2-1; CDR3: CASSPLSGEWDEQFF
size: NA; V: TRBV7-2; J: TRBJ1-1; CDR3: CASSSLGGTEAFF
size: NA; V: TRBV6-5; J: TRBJ2-3; CDR3: CASSYLAGGTDTQYF
size: NA; V: TRBV7-2; J: TRBJ1-4; CDR3: CASSSGVSREKLFF
size: NA; V: TRBV3-1/TRBV3-2; J: TRBJ1-1; CDR3: CASSRGTGETSRAFF
size: NA; V: TRBV3-1/TRBV3-2; J: TRBJ2-5; CDR3: CASSQVRLAARETQYF
size: NA; V: TRBV13; J: TRBJ2-1; CDR3: CASSLGLAEEVLF
size: NA; V: TRBV7-8; J: TRBJ2-7; CDR3: CASSLARRPSGRAQSYEQYF
size: NA; V: TRBV9; J: TRBJ1-1; CDR3: CASSVRQDTEAFF
size: NA; V: TRBV5-1; J: TRBJ2-5; CDR3: CASSDGQGGVQETQYF
size: NA; V: TRBV9; J: TRBJ2-7; CDR3: CASSVRAGGPNSYEQYF
size: NA; V: TRBV5-4; J: TRBJ2-2; CDR3: CASSLQNTGELFF
size: NA; V: TRBV19; J: TRBJ1-1; CDR3: CASSIGRQTLNTEAFF
size: NA; V: TRBV7-9; J: TRBJ2-5; CDR3: CASSLGTGGKETQYF
size: NA; V: TRBV28; J: TRBJ2-1; CDR3: CASRPEGLSYNEQFF
size: NA; V: TRBV3-1/TRBV3-2; J: TRBJ1-4; CDR3: CASSQYRGSGKLFF
size: NA; V: TRBV7-6; J: TRBJ1-1; CDR3: CASSPTTRGSTEAFF
size: NA; V: TRBV19; J: TRBJ1-4; CDR3: CASSSGQATNEKLFF
size: NA; V: TRBV6-2/TRBV6-3; J: TRBJ2-6; CDR3: CASSVRDRVPGANVLTF
size: NA; V: TRBV7-2; J: TRBJ2-1; CDR3: CASSLVATSGYNEQFF
size: NA; V: TRBV20-1; J: TRBJ2-3; CDR3: CSASDGRDTQYF
size: few; V: TRBV7-9; J: TRBJ2-7; CDR3: CASSPRGPYEQYF
size: NA; V: TRBV6-2/TRBV6-3; J: TRBJ1-5; CDR3: CASRPSTGGGQPQHF
size: NA; V: TRBV19; J: TRBJ1-5; CDR3: CASSIGSTGGLNQPQHF
size: NA; V: TRBV6-1; J: TRBJ2-3; CDR3: CASSEAGTTDTQYF
size: NA; V: TRBV19; J: TRBJ1-5; CDR3: CASSSDRVNQPQHF
size: NA; V: TRBV5-6; J: TRBJ2-7; CDR3: CASSLSRLGRWSSSYEQYF
size: NA; V: TRBV5-1; J: TRBJ2-7; CDR3: CASSLAGTSFYEQYF
size: NA; V: TRBV2; J: TRBJ2-7; CDR3: CASSWTGPTYEQYF